This T cell receptor (beta chain) was captured by sequencing in a study of lymphopenia after photon versus proton radiotherapy. Findings of the study overall: Post-nadir TCR diversity decline inversely tracked overall survival among those who died. Relative stability marked proton patients; photon patients lost diversity and naive cells. After lymphocyte nadir, photon-treated repertoires showed oligoclonal expansion, especially CD8+ Temra.

As to this clone: The antigen remains undetermined.

V trimming: 4 bases; J trimming: 8 bases; junction bases outside the gene matches: 8. The CDR3 totals 14 residues. CDR1 and CDR2 from the germline V gene are KGHSH and LQKENI. Repertoires were generated with immunoSEQ multiplex PCR, while TCRdb's copy carries only in-frame clones and drops some. There are around 59,000 clones in the sample; 84% occur only once, and around 2% lies in the top ten. The receptor's source is a man between 60 and 75 years old with pancreatic cancer. The starting material was peripheral blood, obtained from a patient treated with proton-based radiotherapy. V gene TRBV18 combines with J gene TRBJ1-5; TRBD1 matches 7 bases. As DNA, the CDR3 is TGTGCCAGCTCACTTCGACAGGGCGGCGAGCCCCAGCATTTT. It is translated as CASSLRQGGEPQHF.